The 27 T cell receptor beta chains given below trace back to one sample, sequenced in a study of CD4 T cells in relation to SARS-CoV-2 and coronaviruses. These receptors have no identified antigens. CD4+ T cells from unexposed donors were obtained before the COVID-19 pandemic (2011-2018). CD4+ T cells were isolated from the cells after 10 days of culture. Only in-frame clones appear in the TCRdb table, and some are missing; sequencing was by immunoSEQ multiplex PCR. The sample holds about 21,000 clones, roughly 72% seen once. The specimen sequenced was CD4+ T cells from PBMCs, cultured in vitro. Receptors originate from a human donor in good health.

This clone was seen only a few times. The chain has TRBV29-1 and TRBJ1-5, with no clear D. With 1 base removed from V and 0 bases from J, the gap between germline ends came to 4 bases. The CDR3 length is 13 residues. CDR1 is SQVTM and CDR2 is ANQGSEA in the germline V gene. This chain's CDR3 is CSVEVSSNQPQHF. The CDR3 DNA sequence: TGCAGCGTTGAAGTGAGTAGCAATCAGCCCCAGCATTTT. The full variable domain, in which reference TRBV29-1 and TRBJ1-5 provide the parts outside the CDR3, is SAVISQKPSRDICQRGTSLTIQCQVDSQVTMMFWYRQQPGQSLTLIATANQGSEATYESGFVIDKFPISRPNLTFSTLTVSNMSPEDSSIYLCSVEVSSNQPQHFGDGTRLSIL.

V is TRBV4-3 and J is TRBJ2-3; TRBD2 matches 8 bases. With V trimmed by 1 base and J by 0 bases, 12 bases remained unmatched. Germline CDR1 reads LGHNA; CDR2 reads YSLEER. This CDR3 has 19 amino acids. In nucleotides, the CDR3 is TGCGCCAGCAGCCAAGGCGTGAGGTGGCGGGAGGAGAGCACAGATACGCAGTATTTT. This codes for CASSQGVRWREESTDTQYF.

The rearrangement joins TRBV6-2 or TRBV6-3 to TRBJ2-4; TRBD1 might be the D (6 bases). The CDR3 runs 14 residues. Germline V gene data show CDR1 as MNHEY and CDR2 as SVGEGT. The V gene lost 5 bases and the J gene lost 6 bases, with 14 bases spanning the gap. CDR3: CASSKGEMGNIQYF. The CDR3 region has the DNA TGTGCCAGCAGTAAGGGGGAAATGGGAAACATTCAGTACTTC.

This clone was picked up one time. V and J are TRBV12-3 or TRBV12-4 and TRBJ2-5; possibly TRBD2 for D (5 bases). The CDR3 is made up of 12 amino acids. V was trimmed by 5 bases and J by 7 bases, leaving 11 bases between them. CDR3 sequence: CASSRGFGTQYF. CDR3 bases: TGTGCCAGCAGTCGAGGGTTTGGGACCCAGTACTTC.

The chain employs TRBV28 and TRBJ1-2; 7 bases are shared with TRBD1. The germline V gene has CDR1 MDHEN and CDR2 SYDVKM. The CDR3 has 15 amino acids. The trim removed 7 bases at V and 5 bases at J, leaving 13 bases unmatched. The CDR3 DNA sequence: TGTGCCAGCACCGAGAGAAGGGGGCGGTGGTATGGCTACACCTTC. It specifies CASTERRGRWYGYTF.

There are a few counts of this clone. The chain employs TRBV7-8 and TRBJ2-1; TRBD1 is a possible D gene (6 bases). Germline V gene lookup returns CDR1 SGHVS and CDR2 FQNEAQ. Trimming took 5 bases from V and 3 from J, leaving 14 bases between them. CDR3 size: 15 residues. Here the CDR3 reads CASSQRGGNYNEQFF. The CDR3 DNA reads as TGTGCCAGCAGCCAGCGAGGGGGTAACTACAATGAGCAGTTCTTC.

Only a few counts were recorded for this clone. The V call is TRBV3-1 (or the pseudogene TRBV3-2), the J call TRBJ2-7; D gene ambiguous. CDR1 and CDR2 from the germline V gene are LGHDT and YNNKEL (reference sequence). This CDR3 region has 11 residues. Trimming took 1 base from V and 4 from J, leaving 2 bases between them. The CDR3 DNA follows: TGTGCCAGCAGCCAAGCGTACGAGCAGTACTTC. Translated: CASSQAYEQYF.

The chain combines TRBV9 with TRBJ2-1; D ambiguous. The CDR3 has 14 residues. Germline CDR1 and CDR2: SGDLS and YYNGEE. V was clipped by 0 bases and J by 7 bases, with 11 bases between them. The DNA of the CDR3 is TGTGCCAGCAGCGTAGACGGCAGGACGAATGAGCAGTTCTTC. Translating it yields CASSVDGRTNEQFF.

The sample holds a few counts of this clone. The V call is TRBV3-1 (or the pseudogene TRBV3-2), the J call TRBJ2-1; TRBD1 is a possible D gene (6 bases). The germline gives CDR1 LGHDT, CDR2 YNNKEL (reference sequence). The CDR3 consists of 14 residues. V was pared by 4 bases and J by 7 bases, with 14 bases between. CDR3 nucleotide sequence: TGTGCCAGCAGCCTTGAGGGGGTTGTGAATGAGCAGTTCTTC. Its protein is CASSLEGVVNEQFF.

The J gene is TRBJ1-5, the V gene TRBV27, with D unclear. Germline V gene lookup returns CDR1 MNHEY and CDR2 SMNVEV (reference sequence). V lost 3 bases, J lost 1 base, and 7 bases lay in between. This CDR3 is built from 14 residues. In nucleotides, the CDR3 is TGTGCCAGCAGTTTGACTTCGAGCAATCAGCCCCAGCATTTT. Its protein is CASSLTSSNQPQHF.

The chain couples TRBV11-3 to TRBJ2-1; 7 bases map to TRBD2. Germline V CDR1 and CDR2: SGHNT, YENEEA. CDR3 length equals 13 residues. V was pared by 3 bases and J by 10 bases, with 6 bases of the junction left unmatched. The CDR3 spells CASSFTSVGEQFF. The CDR3 DNA reads TGTGCCAGCAGCTTTACTAGCGTCGGGGAGCAGTTCTTC.

This chain joins TRBV19 and TRBJ1-5, with D perhaps matching TRBD1 (5 bases). V shed 6 bases and J shed 6 bases, with 15 bases lying between them. Germline V gene lookup returns CDR1 LNHDA and CDR2 SQIVND (reference sequence). CDR3 length: 14 residues. The CDR3, as DNA: TGTGCCAGTAGACCCAGGGCGGTGGGTCAGCCCCAGCATTTT. It yields the protein CASRPRAVGQPQHF. Based on the CDR3 plus reference TRBV19 and TRBJ1-5, the full variable domain is DGGITQSPKYLFRKEGQNVTLSCEQNLNHDAMYWYRQDPGQGLRLIYYSQIVNDFQKGDIAEGYSVSREKKESFPLTVTSAQKNPTAFYLCASRPRAVGQPQHFGDGTRLSIL.

The V and J genes are TRBV2 and TRBJ1-6, with 10 bases lining up with TRBD1. Germline V lookup: CDR1 SNHLY, CDR2 FYNNEI. The V gene end was trimmed by 8 bases and the J gene end by 7 bases; junction bases not matched to a gene: 2. CDR3 length equals 13 residues. The CDR3 DNA reads as TGTGCCAGCGGGACAGGGGTGAATTCACCCCTCCACTTT. Translating it yields CASGTGVNSPLHF.

The rearrangement joins TRBV6-6 to TRBJ1-1, with D perhaps matching TRBD1 (5 bases). V was clipped by 6 bases and J by 7 bases, with 12 bases between them. Germline values: CDR1 MNHNY, CDR2 SVGAGI (reference sequence). This CDR3 is 12 amino acids long. In DNA form, the CDR3 reads TGTGCCAGCAGACAGGAGAGCTTTGAAGCTTTCTTT. This codes for CASRQESFEAFF.

The chain carries TRBV5-8 and TRBJ2-1; D tentatively fits TRBD1 or TRBD2 (5 bases each). This CDR3 is built from 15 residues. Trimming took off 4 bases at V and 15 bases at J, with 26 bases between the two ends. Looked up from germline, CDR1 is SGHTS and CDR2 is YDEGEE. In DNA form, the CDR3 reads TGTGCCAGCAGCAACCCGCCGGGACCCACGGTCAGAGGGTTCTTC. Protein sequence: CASSNPPGPTVRGFF. Using reference TRBV5-8 and TRBJ2-1 for the parts outside the CDR3, the full variable domain is EAGVTQSPTHLIKTRGQQATLRCSPISGHTSVYWYQQALGLGLQFLLWYDEGEERNRGNFPPRFSGRQFPNYSSELNVNALELEDSALYLCASSNPPGPTVRGFFGPGTRLTVL.

The chain is built from TRBV10-3 and TRBJ1-1; D call uncertain. With 3 bases removed from V and 3 bases from J, the gap between germline ends came to 17 bases. The V gene's germline CDR1 is ENHRY and CDR2 SYGVKD. The CDR3 is made up of 16 amino acids. The CDR3 protein is CAISDRRASKDTEAFF. DNA for the CDR3: TGTGCCATCAGTGATCGGCGGGCGTCTAAGGACACTGAAGCTTTCTTT.

In this sample, this clone turned up a few times. This chain joins TRBV25-1 and TRBJ2-7; D is undetermined. Trimming pared 2 bases from V and 3 bases from J, leaving 2 bases between. CDR3 length: 11 residues. Germline V CDR1 and CDR2: MGHDK, SYGVNS. The CDR3 nucleotides read TGTGCCAGCAGTGAAGGCTACGAGCAGTACTTC. Its translation: CASSEGYEQYF.

The chain employs TRBV21-1 and TRBJ2-6; the listed D gene, TRBD1, was not tested against the DNA. TRBV21-1 corresponds to a pseudogene. The CDR3 runs to 24 residues. DNA of the CDR3: TGTGCCAGCAGCAAAGTGAAATGGACGTCGGGGACAGGGGGTTGTTCGTCTGGGGCCAACGTCCTGACTTTC. This codes for CASSKVKWTSGTGGCSSGANVLTF.

This clone was observed a few times. The chain has TRBV7-9 and TRBJ1-4, with D possibly matching TRBD1 (6 bases). Germline lookup yields CDR1 SEHNR and CDR2 FQNEAQ (reference sequence). CDR3 length equals 16 residues. Trimming cost V 5 bases and J 7 bases, with 20 bases left between them. CDR3 DNA: TGTGCCAGCAGCCACGACCGGGGGGGCTTTTCTGAAAAACTGTTTTTT. It translates to CASSHDRGGFSEKLFF.

The chain has TRBV5-6 and TRBJ1-5; 7 nucleotides line up with TRBD1. In germline, CDR1 is SGHDT, CDR2 YYEEEE. Trimming cost V 4 bases and J 7 bases; bases outside gene matches: 5. This CDR3 is built from 13 residues. DNA of the CDR3: TGTGCCAGCAGCACACAGGGGAGGCAGCCCCAGCATTTT. Translation gives CASSTQGRQPQHF.

This chain connects TRBV6-6 to TRBJ1-1, with D unclear. The CDR3 contains 12 residues. Trimming took 6 bases from V and 7 from J, leaving 12 bases between them. Germline-derived CDR1 and CDR2 are MNHNY and SVGAGI (reference sequence). The CDR3 spells CASSRRGGEAFF. The CDR3 region has the DNA TGTGCCAGCAGCCGCCGAGGAGGTGAAGCTTTCTTT.

The sample holds one count of this clone. The chain recombines TRBV19 with TRBJ1-2; 9 bases match TRBD1. Germline-derived CDR1 and CDR2 are LNHDA and SQIVND (reference sequence). V shed 8 bases, J shed 4 bases, and the junction held 11 bases outside the gene matches. The CDR3 has 15 amino acids. The CDR3 nucleotides read TGTGCCAGTCGAACCGGGACAGGGCTCACCTATGGCTACACCTTC. Amino acid sequence: CASRTGTGLTYGYTF.

This chain connects TRBV30 to TRBJ1-5, with D perhaps TRBD1 (5 bases). Germline V gene sequence: CDR1 GTSNPN, CDR2 SVGIG (reference sequence). Trimming left V 0 bases short and J 3 bases short, with 27 bases between. The CDR3 is 20 amino acids. CDR3 DNA sequence: TGTGCCTGGAGTGTAAAAGTGTTGAACGAGGGGAGGGCGCTCAATCAGCCCCAGCATTTT. It encodes CAWSVKVLNEGRALNQPQHF.

The V and J genes are TRBV7-2 and TRBJ2-4; D is perhaps TRBD2 (7 bases). This CDR3 comprises 11 residues. Germline V lookup: CDR1 SGHTA, CDR2 FQGNSA. V was clipped by 11 bases and J by 9 bases, with 14 bases between them. The CDR3 DNA reads as TGTGCCTCCGGGGGAGGGGGCATTCAGTACTTC. It specifies CASGGGGIQYF.

The chain uses TRBV7-8 and TRBJ2-2; no clear D gene. CDR1 is SGHVS and CDR2 is FQNEAQ in the germline V gene. Trimming stripped 2 bases from V and 5 bases from J, with 15 bases between. The CDR3 sequence is 16 residues long. The DNA for the CDR3 is TGTGCCAGCAGCTTAAGATACCGGGCTGTGACCGGGGAGCTGTTTTTT. Protein: CASSLRYRAVTGELFF.

The V call is TRBV4-3, the J call TRBJ2-3, with 10 bases identical to TRBD2. Trimming took 3 bases from V and 5 from J; bases not matched to a gene: 8. The length of the CDR3 is 16 residues. Germline lookup yields CDR1 LGHNA and CDR2 YSLEER. CDR3 DNA: TGCGCCAGCAGCCATTCTCTAGCGGGAGAGGTAGATACGCAGTATTTT. Amino acid sequence: CASSHSLAGEVDTQYF.

The chain links TRBV21-1 to TRBJ1-2; TRBD1, the table's D call, was not compared with the DNA. TRBV21-1 is assigned pseudogene status. The CDR3 sequence is 14 residues long. CDR3 sequence reads: CASSVGPPRRGYTF. The CDR3 nucleotides read TGTGCCAGCAGCGTGGGGCCACCCCGGCGGGGCTACACCTTC.